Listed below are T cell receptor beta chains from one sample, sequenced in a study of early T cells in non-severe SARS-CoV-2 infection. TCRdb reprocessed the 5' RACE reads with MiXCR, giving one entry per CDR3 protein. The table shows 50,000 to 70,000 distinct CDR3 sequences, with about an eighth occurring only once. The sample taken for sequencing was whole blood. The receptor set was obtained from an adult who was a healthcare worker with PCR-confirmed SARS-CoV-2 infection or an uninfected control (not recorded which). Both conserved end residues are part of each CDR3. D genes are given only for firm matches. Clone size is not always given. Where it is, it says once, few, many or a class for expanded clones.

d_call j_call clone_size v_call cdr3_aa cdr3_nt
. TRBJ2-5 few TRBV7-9 CASTSGMETQYF TGTGCCAGCACCTCCGGAATGGAGACCCAGTACTTC
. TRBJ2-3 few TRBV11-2 CASSLRTSSGSDTQYF TGTGCCAGCAGCTTGAGGACTTCGAGTGGTTCAGATACGCAGTATTTT
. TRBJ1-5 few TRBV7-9 CASSSAWGSNQPQHF TGTGCCAGCAGTTCCGCCTGGGGTAGCAATCAGCCCCAGCATTTT
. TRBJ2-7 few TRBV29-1 CSVEGIGSYEQYF TGCAGCGTTGAAGGTATAGGTTCCTACGAGCAGTACTTC
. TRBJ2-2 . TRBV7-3 CASSSKTNTGELFF TGTGCCAGCAGCTCGAAAACGAACACCGGGGAGCTGTTTTTT
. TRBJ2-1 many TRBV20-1 CSASSSLDEQFF TGCAGTGCCTCGTCAAGTTTAGATGAGCAGTTCTTC
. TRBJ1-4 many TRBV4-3 CASSRHFGGSGEKLFF TGCGCCAGCAGCCGGCATTTTGGTGGCTCTGGTGAAAAACTGTTTTTT
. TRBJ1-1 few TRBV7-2 CASSWGVVNTEAFF TGTGCCAGCAGCTGGGGGGTCGTGAACACTGAAGCTTTCTTT
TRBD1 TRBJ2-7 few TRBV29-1 CSVASWDRASYEQYF TGCAGCGTTGCCTCCTGGGACAGGGCTTCCTACGAGCAGTACTTC
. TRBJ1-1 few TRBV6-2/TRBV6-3 CASSFPRGGRNTEAFF TGTGCCAGCAGTTTTCCCCGGGGTGGGAGGAACACTGAAGCTTTCTTT
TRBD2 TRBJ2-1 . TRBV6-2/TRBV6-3 CASRTSGRVTFF TGTGCCAGCAGAACTAGCGGGAGAGTTACGTTCTTC
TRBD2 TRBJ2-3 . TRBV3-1 CASSQGVAGWDTQYF TGTGCCAGCAGCCAAGGGGTAGCGGGGTGGGATACGCAGTATTTT
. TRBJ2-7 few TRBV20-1 CSARDPSPGIYEQYF TGCAGTGCTAGAGACCCTTCCCCGGGGATCTACGAGCAGTACTTC
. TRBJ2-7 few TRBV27 CASSLGFSYEQYF TGTGCCAGCAGTTTGGGATTTTCCTACGAGCAGTACTTC
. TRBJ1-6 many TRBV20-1 CSATDESSYNSPLHF TGCAGTGCAACTGACGAAAGCTCCTATAATTCACCCCTCCACTTT
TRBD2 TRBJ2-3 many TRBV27 CASRLAGITDTQYF TGTGCCAGCAGATTAGCGGGAATCACAGATACGCAGTATTTT
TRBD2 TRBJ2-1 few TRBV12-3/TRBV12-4 CASSRTSTYEQFF TGTGCCAGCAGTAGGACTAGTACATATGAGCAGTTCTTC
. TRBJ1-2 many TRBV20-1 CSARDEWVYGYTF TGCAGTGCTAGAGATGAGTGGGTTTATGGCTACACCTTC
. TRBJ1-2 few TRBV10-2 CASSETYPDGRLGYTF TGCGCCAGCAGTGAGACCTACCCGGACGGAAGGCTCGGCTACACCTTC
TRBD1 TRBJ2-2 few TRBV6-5 CASREGTANTGELFF TGTGCCAGCAGGGAAGGGACAGCGAACACCGGGGAGCTGTTTTTT
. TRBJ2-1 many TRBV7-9 CASSLRPSNEQFF TGTGCCAGCAGCTTACGGCCGAGCAATGAGCAGTTCTTC
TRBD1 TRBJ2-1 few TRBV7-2 CASSLGGTGAYNEQFF TGTGCCAGCAGCTTAGGTGGGACAGGGGCCTACAATGAGCAGTTCTTC
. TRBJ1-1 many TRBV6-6 CASSYSTEGNTEAFF TGTGCCAGCAGTTACTCGACGGAGGGGAACACTGAAGCTTTCTTT
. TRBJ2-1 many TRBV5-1 CASSLEASYNEQFF TGCGCCAGCAGCTTGGAGGCGTCCTACAATGAGCAGTTCTTC
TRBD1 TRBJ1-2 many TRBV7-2 CASRPTGATYGYTF TGTGCCAGCAGGCCCACAGGGGCGACCTATGGCTACACCTTC
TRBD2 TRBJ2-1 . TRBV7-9 CASSSLAGVEQFF TGTGCCAGCAGCTCCTTAGCGGGAGTTGAGCAGTTCTTC
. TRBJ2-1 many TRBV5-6 CASSPGQGNLGEQFF TGTGCCAGCAGCCCGGGACAAGGTAACCTTGGTGAGCAGTTCTTC
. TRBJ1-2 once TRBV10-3 CAISESTGGWGANGHGYTF TGTGCCATCAGTGAGTCGACTGGTGGCTGGGGAGCGAATGGACATGGCTACACCTTC
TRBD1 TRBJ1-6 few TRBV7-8 CASSSGQVNFVLHF TGTGCCAGCAGCTCCGGACAGGTCAATTTCGTCCTCCATTTT
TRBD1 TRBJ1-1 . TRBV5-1 CASSSQGITEAFF TGCGCCAGCAGCTCACAGGGGATCACTGAAGCTTTCTTT
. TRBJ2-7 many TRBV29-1 CSYRPGSSYEQYF TGCAGCTACAGACCAGGGAGCTCCTACGAGCAGTACTTC
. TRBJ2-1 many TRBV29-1 CSVEELLMNEQFF TGCAGCGTTGAAGAGCTTCTTATGAATGAGCAGTTCTTC
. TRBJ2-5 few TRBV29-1 CSVVGRYQETQYF TGCAGCGTGGTTGGGAGGTACCAAGAGACCCAGTACTTC
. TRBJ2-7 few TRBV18 CASSPTGIENEQYF TGTGCCAGCTCACCTACAGGGATTGAGAACGAGCAGTACTTC
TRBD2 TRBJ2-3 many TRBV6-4 CASSDSGGEADTQYF TGTGCCAGCAGTGACAGCGGGGGTGAGGCAGATACGCAGTATTTT
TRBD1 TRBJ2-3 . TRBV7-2 CASSSQGASTDTQYF TGTGCCAGCAGTTCTCAGGGGGCAAGCACAGATACGCAGTATTTT
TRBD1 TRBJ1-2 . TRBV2 CASSEIGTGSYGYTF TGTGCCAGCAGTGAGATAGGGACAGGGAGTTATGGCTACACCTTC
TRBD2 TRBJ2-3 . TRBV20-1 CSARERGGYTDTQYF TGCAGTGCTAGAGAGCGGGGGGGCTACACAGATACGCAGTATTTT
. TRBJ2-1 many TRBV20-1 CSASLVSSYNEQFF TGCAGTGCTAGCCTAGTAAGCTCCTACAATGAGCAGTTCTTC
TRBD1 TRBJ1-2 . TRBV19 CASGGQGYGYTF TGTGCCAGTGGTGGACAGGGCTATGGCTACACCTTC
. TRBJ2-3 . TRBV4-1 CASSQVRTITRQDTQYF TGCGCCAGCAGCCAAGTACGTACTATCACAAGGCAAGATACGCAGTATTTT
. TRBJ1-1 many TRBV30 CAWIYRRGTEAFF TGTGCCTGGATTTACAGGCGGGGGACTGAAGCTTTCTTT
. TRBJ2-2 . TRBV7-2 CASSPSYAGGLGELFF TGTGCCAGCAGCCCTTCCTACGCAGGTGGTCTCGGGGAGCTGTTTTTT
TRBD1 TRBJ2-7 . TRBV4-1 CASSLFSGQVSYEQYF TGCGCCAGCAGCTTATTTTCGGGACAGGTCTCCTACGAGCAGTACTTC
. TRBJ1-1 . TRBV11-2 CASSFGSRADTEAFF TGTGCCAGCAGCTTCGGATCAAGGGCTGACACTGAAGCTTTCTTT
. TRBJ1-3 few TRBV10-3 CAITAEPGNTIYF TGTGCCATCACCGCGGAGCCTGGAAACACCATATATTTT
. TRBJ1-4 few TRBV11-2 CASSLAGEKLFF TGTGCCAGCAGCCTCGCGGGTGAAAAACTGTTTTTT
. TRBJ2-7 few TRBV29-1 CSVAPMGKQYF TGCAGCGTTGCCCCAATGGGAAAGCAGTACTTC
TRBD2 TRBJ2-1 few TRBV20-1 CSAERASGGINEQFF TGCAGTGCCGAGAGGGCTAGCGGGGGGATCAATGAGCAGTTCTTC
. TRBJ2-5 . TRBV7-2 CASSLAREETQYF TGTGCCAGCAGCTTAGCGCGGGAAGAGACCCAGTACTTC
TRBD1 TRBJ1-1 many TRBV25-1 CASSGTGNINTEAFF TGTGCCAGCAGCGGGACAGGGAATATAAACACTGAAGCTTTCTTT
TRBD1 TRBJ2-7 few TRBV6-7 CASSYSNQGDGYEQYF TGTGCCAGCAGTTACTCGAATCAGGGGGACGGCTACGAGCAGTACTTC
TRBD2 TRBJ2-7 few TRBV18 CASSPASGVNYEQYF TGTGCCAGCTCACCCGCTAGCGGGGTAAACTACGAGCAGTACTTC